The 23 T cell receptor beta chains presented below share a single source sample, sequenced in a study of spatial heterogeneity in lung cancer. Described time point: blood at routine non-recurrence follow-up after resection. TCRdb processed the 5' RACE reads anew with MiXCR; each CDR3 protein has one entry. The sample has roughly 3,000 distinct CDR3 sequences, under 70% seen once; the top ten hold less than 3.5%. Specimen: PBMCs, collected at follow-up. Every receptor here comes from a male donor with early-stage non-small cell lung cancer.

Of note for this clonotype: Since the library was made to target alpha chains, this beta chain is a stray read and its abundance is not meaningful. The V gene is TRBV4-1, the J gene TRBJ2-2; D gene unclear. The CDR3 has 14 residues. Germline CDR1 reads MGHRA; CDR2 reads YSYEKL. The V end lost 7 bases, the J end lost 4 bases, and 13 bases lay between the germline ends. The CDR3 nucleotides are TGCGCCAGCACCCCCGAGGCGGTCACCGGGGAGCTGTTTTTT. This translates into CASTPEAVTGELFF.

The sample holds a few counts of this clonotype. Since the library was made to target alpha chains, this beta chain is a stray read and its abundance is not meaningful. The chain is built from TRBV14 and TRBJ1-2; possibly TRBD1 for D (5 bases). In germline, CDR1 is SGHDN, CDR2 FVKESK. Trimming removed 0 bases at V and 4 bases at J, with 12 bases between. CDR3 length equals 15 residues. The CDR3 sequence: CASSQEAEGVYGYTF. DNA of the CDR3: TGTGCCAGCAGCCAAGAAGCTGAAGGGGTCTATGGCTACACCTTC.

About this clonotype: The library was designed around alpha chains, so this beta chain is a stray read whose abundance carries little weight. This chain connects TRBV7-9 to TRBJ2-7; the D gene is possibly TRBD2 (6 bases). Trimming removed 4 bases from V and 12 bases from J, with 13 bases in between. Germline V CDR1 and CDR2: SEHNR, FQNEAQ (reference sequence). The CDR3 extends over 11 amino acids. In DNA, the CDR3 is TGTGCCAGCAGCTCCTCCGCGGGGCCGTACTTC. Its protein product is CASSSSAGPYF. Full variable domain (remainder filled in from reference TRBV7-9 and TRBJ2-7): DTGVSQNPRHKITKRGQNVTFRCDPISEHNRLYWYRQTLGQGPEFLTYFQNEAQLEKSRLLSDRFSAERPKGSFSTLEIQRTEQGDSAMYLCASSSSAGPYFGPGTRLTVT.

This clonotype was counted between two and nine times. A library made for alpha chains picked up this beta chain off target, so its size means little. The V call is TRBV7-6, the J call TRBJ2-5; D possibly corresponds to TRBD1 (5 bases). The CDR3 is made up of 13 amino acids. Per germline, CDR1 SGHVS and CDR2 FNYEAQ. V shed 8 bases and J shed 0 bases, with 10 bases lying between them. The CDR3 DNA follows: TGTGCCAGCGGGGCAAATAACCAAGAGACCCAGTACTTC. Residues: CASGANNQETQYF.

Concerning this clonotype: As an off-target read in a library built for alpha chains, this beta chain has a frequency of little significance. The rearrangement uses TRBV20-1 and TRBJ2-7; tentative D call: TRBD2 (6 bases). Trimming pared 0 bases from V and 6 bases from J, leaving 21 bases between. Germline CDR1 DFQATT, CDR2 SNEGSKA (reference sequence). The CDR3 has 16 amino acids. CDR3 residues: CSARDFARESGREQYF. The DNA of the CDR3 is TGCAGTGCTAGAGATTTTGCTCGGGAGAGCGGACGCGAGCAGTACTTC.

With regard to this clonotype: In a library made to pick up alpha chains, this beta chain is a stray read with a size that means little. The V call is TRBV4-2, the J call TRBJ2-3, with D unresolved. The CDR3 sequence is 13 residues long. Germline loops: CDR1 LGHNA, CDR2 YNFKEQ. V was cut by 1 base and J by 0 bases, with 2 bases left in between. CDR3 residues: CASSQASTDTQYF. CDR3 nucleotide sequence: TGTGCCAGCAGCCAAGCTAGCACAGATACGCAGTATTTT.

This clonotype was detected only a few times. The library was designed around alpha chains, so this beta chain is a stray read whose abundance carries little weight. The chain couples TRBV19 to TRBJ2-7, with D perhaps given as TRBD1 or TRBD2 (5 bases each). The CDR3 extends over 14 amino acids. Germline-derived CDR1 and CDR2 are LNHDA and SQIVND (reference sequence). Trimming removed 5 bases at V and 3 bases at J, with 14 bases between. The CDR3 loop reads CASSFGAMDYEQYF. CDR3 in DNA: TGTGCCAGTAGTTTCGGGGCTATGGACTACGAGCAGTACTTC.

This clonotype has more than one count but fewer than ten. This beta chain was picked up by a library intended for alpha chains and is off target, so its count carries little meaning. The rearrangement joins TRBV5-6 to TRBJ2-7; 7 bases match TRBD1. This CDR3 is built from 19 residues. With V trimmed by 2 bases and J by 1 base, 18 bases remained unmatched. Per germline, CDR1 SGHDT and CDR2 YYEEEE. The CDR3 bases are TGTGCCAGCAGCTTAGGTGCCGGGACAGCTTTTCCCCAGTCCTACGAGCAGTACTTC. Translated, it gives CASSLGAGTAFPQSYEQYF.

Notes on this clonotype: This beta chain turned up in a library designed for alpha chains; as an off-target read, its abundance says little. DNA of the CDR3: TGTGCCAGCAGTGCCCGACCCCCCGGGACTAGCGGCTCTTACGAGCAGTACTTC. Amino acids: CASSARPPGTSGSYEQYF. The chain joins TRBV27 to TRBJ2-7; TRBD2 aligns across 11 bases. The germline CDR1 and CDR2 sequences are MNHEY and SMNVEV (reference sequence). The CDR3 is 18 residues long. After removal of 5 bases from V and 4 bases from J, the junction contained 16 bases not matched to a gene.

This clonotype has a handful of counts. This beta chain appears as a stray read in a library generated for alpha chains; its size is not informative. The genes are TRBV10-3 and TRBJ2-1, with D perhaps assigned TRBD1 or TRBD2 (6 bases each). V gave up 0 bases and J gave up 3 bases, with 12 bases separating them. The germline gives CDR1 ENHRY, CDR2 SYGVKD. The CDR3 has 16 residues. Written as DNA, the CDR3 is TGTGCCATCAGTGAGTCGACTGAGGGGGGCTACAATGAGCAGTTCTTC. Its translation: CAISESTEGGYNEQFF.

A word on this clonotype: This beta chain lies outside the target of a library built for alpha chains; its clone size means little. This chain uses TRBV20-1 with TRBJ2-1; D is possibly TRBD1 (6 bases). Trimming stripped 5 bases from V and 4 bases from J, with 9 bases between. The germline V gene has CDR1 DFQATT and CDR2 SNEGSKA (reference sequence). CDR3 size: 12 residues. The CDR3 region is CSAQTGYNEQFF. The CDR3 nucleotides are TGCAGTGCTCAGACAGGTTACAATGAGCAGTTCTTC.

About this clonotype: A library made for alpha chains picked up this beta chain off target, so its size means little. The rearrangement joins TRBV5-4 to TRBJ2-1, with 7 bases aligning to TRBD1. In germline, CDR1 is SGHNT, CDR2 YYREEE (reference sequence). The CDR3 spans 16 residues. V shed 0 bases and J 7 bases; nucleotides not matched to a gene: 10. DNA of the CDR3: TGTGCCAGCAGCTTGGATTTTATCGAGACAGGGAATGAGCAGTTCTTC. It codes for CASSLDFIETGNEQFF.

In the case of this clonotype: This beta chain slipped into a library made for alpha chains as a stray read, so its size is not meaningful. This chain links TRBV18 with TRBJ1-4; 8 bases align to TRBD1. The germline V gene has CDR1 KGHSH and CDR2 LQKENI. Trimming took 2 bases from V and 3 from J; bases not matched to a gene: 8. The CDR3 contains 17 residues. The DNA for the CDR3 is TGTGCCAGCTCACCAAACCCTGGGGACAGGTCTAATGAAAAACTGTTTTTT. Translation gives CASSPNPGDRSNEKLFF. The whole variable domain, filled in from reference TRBV18 and TRBJ1-4, reads NAGVMQNPRHLVRRRGQEARLRCSPMKGHSHVYWYRQLPEEGLKFMVYLQKENIIDESGMPKERFSAEFPKEGPSILRIQQVVRGDSAAYFCASSPNPGDRSNEKLFFGSGTQLSVL.

This clonotype was seen only a few times. The size of this beta chain means little, since it is a stray read in a library made for alpha chains. The chain links TRBV28 to TRBJ2-3; D remains unclear. CDR3 length: 15 residues. V was cut by 3 bases and J by 2 bases, with 12 bases left in between. Germline CDR1 MDHEN, CDR2 SYDVKM. The CDR3 is CASSLELGITDTQYF. CDR3 coding DNA: TGTGCCAGCAGTTTGGAATTGGGAATCACAGATACGCAGTATTTT.

As for this clonotype: This beta chain was picked up by a library intended for alpha chains and is off target, so its count carries little meaning. The rearrangement joins TRBV29-1 to TRBJ2-1, with D unclear. V shed 4 bases and J shed 8 bases, with 12 bases lying between them. The CDR3 sequence is 12 residues long. Germline-derived CDR1 and CDR2 are SQVTM and ANQGSEA. The CDR3 region has the DNA TGCAGCGTTGGGGGTCCAGAGGATGAGCAGTTCTTC. Its protein product is CSVGGPEDEQFF.

As concerns this clonotype: For a library built for alpha chains, this beta chain is a stray read; little rests on its size. This sequence joins TRBV7-2 and TRBJ2-1, with 10 bases fitting TRBD2. CDR1 is SGHTA, CDR2 FQGNSA, per germline. This CDR3 region has 18 residues. Trimming took 0 bases from V and 7 from J; bases not matched to a gene: 12. The CDR3 loop reads CASSLAFSGTSAPNEQFF. The CDR3 DNA sequence: TGTGCCAGCAGCTTAGCGTTTTCGGGGACTAGCGCCCCGAATGAGCAGTTCTTC.

This clonotype was observed a few times. Because this beta chain is a stray read in a library intended to capture alpha chains, its abundance should not be given much weight. The rearrangement uses TRBV12-3 or TRBV12-4 and TRBJ2-7; tentatively, D is TRBD1 (5 bases). With 1 base removed from V and 0 bases from J, the gap between germline ends came to 16 bases. The CDR3 consists of 17 residues. CDR3 in amino acids: CASSLVGWGKSSYEQYF. The DNA for the CDR3 is TGTGCCAGCAGTTTAGTCGGATGGGGCAAGAGCTCCTACGAGCAGTACTTC.

A note on this clonotype: With the library built for alpha chains, this beta chain is off target and its frequency is not meaningful. The chain employs TRBV19 and TRBJ2-2; D possibly corresponds to TRBD2 (5 bases). Trimming stripped 7 bases from V and 5 bases from J, with 23 bases between. The length of the CDR3 is 17 residues. Germline CDR1 LNHDA, CDR2 SQIVND (reference sequence). The CDR3: CASTNIAEDGNTGELFF. CDR3 DNA sequence: TGTGCCAGTACCAATATCGCCGAGGACGGGAATACCGGGGAGCTGTTTTTT.

As to this clonotype: This beta chain is a stray read from a library made for alpha chains; its abundance is not meaningful. The gene calls are TRBV25-1 and TRBJ2-2; 13 nucleotides agree with TRBD2. This CDR3 region has 17 residues. Germline V CDR1 and CDR2: MGHDK, SYGVNS. Germline trimming cut 4 bases from V and 5 bases from J; bases unmatched to any gene: 7. CDR3 nucleotide sequence: TGTGCCAGCAGTGGCTTGCGGACTAGCGGGAGAACCGGGGAGCTGTTTTTT. Encoded protein: CASSGLRTSGRTGELFF.

Comments on this clonotype: This beta chain was picked up by a library intended for alpha chains and is off target, so its count carries little meaning. The V and J genes are TRBV20-1 and TRBJ2-1; perhaps TRBD2 as D (7 bases). CDR1 DFQATT and CDR2 SNEGSKA come from the germline V gene (reference sequence). The CDR3 is 14 residues long. Trimming left V 5 bases short and J 3 bases short, with 14 bases between. This chain's CDR3 is CSARGPSGYNEQFF. CDR3 nucleotides: TGCAGTGCTCGGGGGCCTAGCGGCTACAATGAGCAGTTCTTC.

Regarding this clonotype: This beta chain is a stray sequence in a library constructed for alpha chains; its clone size is not meaningful. This chain links TRBV4-2 with TRBJ2-1; 15 bases are shared with TRBD2. V trimming: 0 bases; J trimming: 9 bases; junction bases outside the gene matches: 9. CDR3 size: 18 residues. The germline CDR1 and CDR2 sequences are LGHNA and YNFKEQ. CDR3 amino acids: CASSQDDGTSGRSSEQFF. DNA for the CDR3: TGTGCCAGCAGCCAAGATGACGGGACTAGCGGGAGGTCCAGTGAGCAGTTCTTC.

As for this clonotype: Being off target in a library aimed at alpha chains, this beta chain has a size of little meaning. The rearrangement joins TRBV27 to TRBJ1-1; no clear D. The CDR3 runs 13 residues. Germline V CDR1 and CDR2: MNHEY, SMNVEV (reference sequence). V shed 5 bases and J shed 0 bases, with 7 bases lying between them. CDR3 coding DNA: TGTGCCAGCAGTAGCAGCTTGAACACTGAAGCTTTCTTT. Translation: CASSSSLNTEAFF.

With regard to this clonotype: This beta chain turned up in a library designed for alpha chains; as an off-target read, its abundance says little. V is TRBV29-1 and J is TRBJ2-7; a possible D gene is TRBD2 (5 bases). Germline values: CDR1 SQVTM, CDR2 ANQGSEA. The ends were cut back, 0 bases at V and 0 bases at J, with 12 bases in the middle. This CDR3 has 15 residues. CDR3 coding DNA: TGCAGCGTTGAAGAAGGAAGCGGATCCTCCTACGAGCAGTACTTC. Encoded protein: CSVEEGSGSSYEQYF.